This T cell receptor beta chain was recovered during a study of tumor-infiltrating lymphocytes in primary liver carcinoma. A word on this clonotype: Relative to the germline gene, one junction end is altered; a read error may explain this.

Taking about 18-30 mg of unsorted bulk tissue, the authors co-extracted RNA and DNA. TCR beta cDNA was prepared out of 500 ng total RNA by means of a constant-region primer. Three nested multiplex PCR rounds, a slightly modified ARM-PCR method, built the TCR beta libraries. TCRdb independently ran MiXCR on the multiplex PCR reads; one entry per CDR3 protein. The sample lists tens of thousands of distinct CDR3 sequences, 71% seen once, with 29% in the top ten. This TCR derives from a man aged 40-55 years with primary liver carcinoma and hepatitis B virus infection. Sequencing used liver tumor tissue from sampling region 5. Regarding subset: tumor region T5, tumor centre.

CDR3 sequence (DNA): TGTGCCAGCAGCTTAGATCTAGGGGGAGTGCGTCCGAACACCGGGGAGATGTTTTTT. Its protein product is CASSLDLGGVRPNTGEMFF. The gene calls are TRBV11-2 and TRBJ2-2; D is perhaps TRBD1 (6 bases). The CDR3 has 19 residues. Germline V gene data show CDR1 as SGHAT and CDR2 as FQNNGV.